This T cell receptor (beta chain) is from a study of cytomegalovirus exposure and HLA in healthy donors (dated by TCRdb to about 2017). About the full investigation: According to an earlier analysis of a few hundred of the donors, some 180 million T cells yielded roughly 100 million unique TCR beta sequences and about 300 Gb of sequence data. An early release that covered about 640 HLA-typed donors contained about 300 gigabases of sequencing data and 85 million to 100 million unique TCR sequences. Among the roughly 400 genotyped donors, under 90% belonged to the genetic ancestry cluster associated with self-reported Caucasian donors. The study was designed to test whether signatures of past pathogen exposure could be identified by cataloging public T cell receptors. The study profiled the T cell repertoires of about 640 subjects by immunosequencing and related them to cytomegalovirus serostatus. In addition to the first cohort of 666 subjects, a separate validation cohort of 120 different subjects was used. To predict cytomegalovirus infection status, the study brought together high-throughput TCR immunosequencing, statistical association of individual TCRs with disease status, and machine learning. In a later analysis, previously published TCR beta repertoires from 550 to 750 donors were re-analyzed and high-resolution HLA genotyping was added so that TCR occurrence patterns could be studied. In the later analysis, no new phenotypic data were used to find candidate immune exposures; instead, reliance was placed on TCR beta sequences and their occurrence across donors. An earlier analysis of 587 of the donors used high-throughput TCR beta sequencing to judge whether each TCR beta V gene segment behaved as functional or pseudogenic. Alongside the repertoire data, information on donor age, sex, ethnicity and CMV serostatus was compiled. A later genetic analysis used genome-wide SNP genotypes for about three fifths of the 666 donors, treating that subset as a discovery cohort. Every discovery cohort repertoire had been produced on one sequencing platform. Class I and class II HLA loci were covered by the typing at four-digit resolution. Typing coverage differed by locus: A, B, C, DRB1 and DQB1 were typed in roughly 629-630 donors, DQA1 in 522, DPA1 in approximately 610, and DPB1 in 400 to 480. About 5 DR-DQ haplotypes were handled as single units for association and clustering, since linkage in the cohort was strong. Among 300 to 450 genotyped donors of the cohort, an average of approximately 240,000 unique TCR beta nucleotide sequences were sequenced per donor, 15% to 20% of them non-productive. Findings and caveats that apply to the study as a whole: HLA typing was unavailable for some donors at each locus, so association tests used only the typed subset. A further reported finding was that TCR beta sequences accurately predicted the HLA-A and HLA-B alleles for most subjects in the first cohort. The cohort was sequenced for TCR beta chains only, and without alpha or paired-chain data the features that could be detected were limited. According to a later analysis, TCR association rates differed among HLA loci, with DRB1 alleles showing the most associated TCRs and HLA-C alleles showing the fewest. In an earlier analysis of 587 of the donors, most TCR beta V segments appeared in productive rearrangements about 87% or about 30% of the time, broadly matching IMGT annotations. Across donors, most TCR sequences were observed very rarely, whereas some public TCRs were present in many individuals. In vitro tests confirmed that a few of the cytomegalovirus-associated TCR beta chains recognize cytomegalovirus antigens. The presence/absence analyses assumed that sequencing depth was roughly uniform across donors, and that assumption may not be true. Linkage disequilibrium might explain the correlated functional status among segregating V segments, but an unknown experimental factor could not be excluded. Over 15 rarely observed V segments, including chromosome 9 orphons, were excluded from the earlier analysis of about 500 of the donors because counts were too low. A group of highly shared sequence variants was considered likely to be a technical artifact of the sequencing pipeline. According to a later genetic analysis, donors in an Asian-associated ancestry cluster had fewer N-insertions in productive TCRs than the roughly 700-donor mean. In a later analysis, most CMV-associated TCR beta chains were found to appear HLA-restricted, with HLA associations seemingly driven largely by CMV exposure. Several of the top co-occurrence clusters appeared to be linked to parvovirus B19, influenza, CMV and Epstein-Barr virus, according to a later analysis. A later analysis found that HLA-associated TCR beta chains were more clonally expanded and had lower generation probabilities than equally common non-associated chains. In the study, some 160 TCR beta chains were listed as associated with cytomegalovirus. For the cohort, immune exposure information was limited to CMV serostatus. The classifier was reported to diagnose cytomegalovirus status with high specificity and sensitivity in both the original cohort and the validation cohort. A later genetic analysis associated a missense DCLRE1C variant with V-gene and J-gene trimming of TCR beta chains, and an independent cohort replicated the association. The authors suggested that the approach could potentially be generalized to other disease states and immunological phenotypes. In a later analysis, some 18,000 TCR beta sequences were associated with specific HLA alleles at a false discovery rate of 0.05. Because the 87-base-pair reads could not distinguish some IMGT-functional V segments, including TRBV6-2 and TRBV6-3, those segments were excluded. When HLA alleles, especially DR and DQ, strongly co-occurred, TCR associations were difficult to assign to individual alleles.

On this clone: The specificity of this receptor is unknown. Base qualities are not recorded, but no much larger clone differs from it by a single base.

Trimmed from V: 5 bases; trimmed from J: 6 bases; junction bases lacking a gene match: 7. The CDR3 runs 15 amino acids, cysteine and phenylalanine included. Only the CDR3 part of the read is kept: 45 bases, read in frame from the first base. As encoded in the germline V gene, CDR1 is SGHAT while CDR2 is FQNNGV. The library was produced with the immunoSEQ multiplex PCR assay. For the multiplex PCR, a mixture combining 60 forward primers for TCR Vbeta segments and 13 reverse primers for TCR Jbeta segments was used. A multiplex PCR assay on genomic DNA amplified the CDR3 region of rearranged TCR beta genes. On the Illumina HiSeq System, the amplified TCR beta libraries were sequenced as 87-base-pair reads. Under the source paper's analysis protocol: A later analysis counted some 80 million unique TCR beta chains across the roughly 700 repertoires, and 10 million to 11 million of these chains were shared by at least two donors. To remove PCR and sequencing errors, raw reads were error-corrected and collapsed into unique sequences using a nearest-neighbor algorithm that merged closely related sequences. Alignment of CDR3 sequences to IMGT reference sequences was used to assign V, D and J gene segments. For a sequence to be retained, a match of at least six nucleotides was required to both a V gene segment and a J gene segment. Rearrangements were classified as productive when the CDR3 lacked stop codons and remained in frame with V and J, and all other rearrangements were classified as non-productive. CDR3 was defined by IMGT convention, running from the second conserved V-encoded cysteine to the conserved J-encoded phenylalanine. The earlier analysis of 587 of the donors excluded sequences that lacked an unambiguous match to a single V gene segment. An earlier analysis of 587 of the donors classified V segments as functional when productive rearrangements were above 56.7% and as segregating when the standard deviation between donors was above 5%. A statistical classification framework was built for diagnosing cytomegalovirus status from the catalog of TCR beta chain sequences. In a later analysis, TCR nucleotide sequences were compared against IMGT/GENE-DB human TR gene sequences so that V and J genes could be assigned. Using the TCRdist pipeline, a later analysis assigned CDR3 sequences along with most-parsimonious VDJ recombination scenarios. A later analysis defined each TCR beta chain by its CDR3 amino acid sequence plus V-gene family, and excluded reads lacking a unique V-gene family. In a later analysis, approximately 590 highly shared, low-generation-probability nucleotide sequences were removed to address suspected cross-contamination and a sequencing artifact. For each public chain, a later analysis derived a clonal expansion index from normalized ranks of inferred template counts within each repertoire. In a later analysis, generation probabilities were computed with a VDJ recombination model fitted to out-of-frame rearrangements, and the resulting probabilities were checked against IGoR. In a later analysis, TCR-TCR, TCR-HLA and TCR-CMV co-occurrence was scored with hypergeometric tests, and a repertoire-size bias correction was applied to TCR pairs. To estimate false discovery rates, a later analysis permuted the HLA or CMV assignments 20 times. In a later analysis, co-occurring TCRs were grouped with DBSCAN, and TCRdist sequence similarity was added when clustering was performed within HLA-allele-positive subsets. Repertoires with fewer than 30,000 or more than 120,000 public chains, plus five repertoires with anomalous nucleotide sharing, were excluded from co-occurrence clustering. Here the immuneACCESS table is served through TCRdb, limited to in-frame sequences with V and J called. Missing clones are a known gap in these copies; in checked studies unresolved V genes cover under half, and the rest lacks a known reason. From that table come the V and J calls and clone size; the DNA was used to work out D and trimming. A total of about 180,000 clones appear in this sample, over 65% of them only once. The top ten constitute about 4% of the sample.

In total, just over 650 healthy bone marrow donors made up the cohort. At the time of sampling, all cohort members were nominally healthy, though unrecorded immune exposures were likely present. The donor was CMV seropositive and belonged to the group of around 300 seropositive cohort members. A peripheral blood sample was collected from each donor, and TCR beta sequencing was performed on peripheral blood mononuclear cells. The Qiagen DNeasy Blood Extraction Kit was used to extract genomic DNA from the blood cell samples. This clonotype was obtained from a woman aged 55-69 years in good health and CMV-seropositive. The V and J segments used are TRBV11-2 and TRBJ1-6; 7 of the junction bases match TRBD1. The sample consisted of PBMCs. CDR3 reads: CASSTGQNFNSPLHF. The nucleotide sequence reads TGTGCCAGCAGCACGGGACAGAATTTTAATTCACCCCTCCACTTT.